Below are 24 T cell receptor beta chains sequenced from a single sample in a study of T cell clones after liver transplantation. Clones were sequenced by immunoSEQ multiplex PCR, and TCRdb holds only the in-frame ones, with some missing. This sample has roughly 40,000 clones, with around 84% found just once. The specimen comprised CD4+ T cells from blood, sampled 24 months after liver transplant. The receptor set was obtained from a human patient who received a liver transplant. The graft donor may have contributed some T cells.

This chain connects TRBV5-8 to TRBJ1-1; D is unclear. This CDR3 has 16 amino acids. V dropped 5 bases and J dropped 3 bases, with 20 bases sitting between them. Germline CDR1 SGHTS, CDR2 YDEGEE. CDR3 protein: CASSTLRGRGDTEAFF. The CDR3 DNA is TGTGCCAGCAGTACCCTCCGAGGGCGGGGAGACACTGAAGCTTTCTTT. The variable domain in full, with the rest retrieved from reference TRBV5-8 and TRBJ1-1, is EAGVTQSPTHLIKTRGQQATLRCSPISGHTSVYWYQQALGLGLQFLLWYDEGEERNRGNFPPRFSGRQFPNYSSELNVNALELEDSALYLCASSTLRGRGDTEAFFGQGTRLTVV.

CDR3 protein: CASSPGRQETQYF. CDR3 sequence (DNA): TGTGCCAGCAGCCCAGGGCGGCAAGAGACCCAGTACTTC. The rearrangement links TRBV7-6 to TRBJ2-5; D may be TRBD1 (5 bases). The germline V gene has CDR1 SGHVS and CDR2 FNYEAQ. The germline V and J ends were trimmed by 5 bases and 2 bases, with 9 bases remaining between them. The CDR3 contains 13 residues.

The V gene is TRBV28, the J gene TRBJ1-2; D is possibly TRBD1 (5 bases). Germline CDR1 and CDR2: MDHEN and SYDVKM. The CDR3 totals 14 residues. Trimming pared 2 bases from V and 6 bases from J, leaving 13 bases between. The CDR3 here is CASSLQGPYHGYTF. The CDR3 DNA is TGTGCCAGCAGTTTACAGGGTCCTTATCATGGCTACACCTTC.

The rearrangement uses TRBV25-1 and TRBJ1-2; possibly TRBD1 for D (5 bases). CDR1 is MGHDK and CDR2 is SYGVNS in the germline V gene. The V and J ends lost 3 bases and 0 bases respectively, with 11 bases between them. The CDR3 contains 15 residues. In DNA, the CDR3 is TGTGCCAGCAGTGACCCCAGGGTTGCTAACTATGGCTACACCTTC. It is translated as CASSDPRVANYGYTF.

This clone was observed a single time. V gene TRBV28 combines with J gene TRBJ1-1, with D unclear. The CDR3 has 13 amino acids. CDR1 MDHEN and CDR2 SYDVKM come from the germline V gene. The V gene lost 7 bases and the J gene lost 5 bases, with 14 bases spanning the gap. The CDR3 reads CASIISGGTEAFF. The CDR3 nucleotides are TGTGCCAGCATTATATCTGGCGGGACTGAAGCTTTCTTT.

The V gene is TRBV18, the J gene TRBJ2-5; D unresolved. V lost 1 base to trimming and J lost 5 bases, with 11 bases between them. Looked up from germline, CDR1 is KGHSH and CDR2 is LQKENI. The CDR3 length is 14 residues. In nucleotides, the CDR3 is TGTGCCAGCTCACCACAATCCGGGTTTGAGACCCAGTACTTC. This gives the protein CASSPQSGFETQYF.

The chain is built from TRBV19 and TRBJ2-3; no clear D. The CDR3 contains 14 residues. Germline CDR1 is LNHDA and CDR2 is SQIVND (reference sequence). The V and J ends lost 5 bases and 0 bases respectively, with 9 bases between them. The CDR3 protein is CASSPRRSTDTQYF. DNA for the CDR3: TGTGCCAGTAGTCCACGACGGAGCACAGATACGCAGTATTTT.

In nucleotides, the CDR3 is TGCGCCAGCAGTCAATCGAGACTCCCGACAGATACGCAGTATTTT. This translates into CASSQSRLPTDTQYF. The J gene is TRBJ2-3, the V gene TRBV23-1; D unclear. TRBV23-1 qualifies as an ORF whose function is uncertain. CDR3 length equals 15 residues. The V end lost 0 bases, the J end lost 3 bases, and 10 bases lay between the germline ends.

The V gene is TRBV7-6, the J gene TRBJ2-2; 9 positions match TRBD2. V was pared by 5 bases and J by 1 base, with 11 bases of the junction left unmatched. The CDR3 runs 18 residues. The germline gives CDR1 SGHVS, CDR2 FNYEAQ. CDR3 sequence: CASSPPLGSGGNTGELFF. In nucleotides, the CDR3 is TGTGCCAGCAGCCCGCCCTTGGGTAGCGGGGGGAACACCGGGGAGCTGTTTTTT.

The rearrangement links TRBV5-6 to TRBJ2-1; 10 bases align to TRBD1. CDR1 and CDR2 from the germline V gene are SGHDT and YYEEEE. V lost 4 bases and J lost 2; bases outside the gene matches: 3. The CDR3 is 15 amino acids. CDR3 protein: CASSPGQGAYNEQFF. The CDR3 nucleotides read TGTGCCAGCAGCCCCGGACAGGGGGCCTACAATGAGCAGTTCTTC.

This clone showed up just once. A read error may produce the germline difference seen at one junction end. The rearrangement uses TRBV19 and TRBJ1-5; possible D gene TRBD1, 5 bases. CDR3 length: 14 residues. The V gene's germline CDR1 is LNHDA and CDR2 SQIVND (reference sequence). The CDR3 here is CASSVDSVNQPQHF. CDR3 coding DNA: TGTGCCAGTAGTGTAGACAGTGTCAATCAGCCCCAGCATTTT.

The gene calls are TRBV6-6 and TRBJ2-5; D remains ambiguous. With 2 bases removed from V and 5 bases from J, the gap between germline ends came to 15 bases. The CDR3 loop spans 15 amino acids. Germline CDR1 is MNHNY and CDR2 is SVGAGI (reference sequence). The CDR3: CASSYPQSSGETQYF. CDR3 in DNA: TGTGCCAGCAGTTACCCACAGTCGTCCGGGGAGACCCAGTACTTC.

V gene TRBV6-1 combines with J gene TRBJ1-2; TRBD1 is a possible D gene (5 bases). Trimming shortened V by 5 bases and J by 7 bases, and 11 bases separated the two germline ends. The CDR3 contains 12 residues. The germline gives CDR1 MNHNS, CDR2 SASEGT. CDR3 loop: CASSTTGGGYTF. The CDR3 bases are TGTGCCAGCAGTACAACAGGAGGTGGCTACACCTTC.

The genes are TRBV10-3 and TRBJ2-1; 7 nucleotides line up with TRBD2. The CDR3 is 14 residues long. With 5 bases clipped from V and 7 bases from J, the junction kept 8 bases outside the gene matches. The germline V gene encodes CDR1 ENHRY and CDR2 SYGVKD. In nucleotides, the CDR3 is TGTGCCATCAGTTGGCGGGAGATGGGGAATGAGCAGTTCTTC. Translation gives CAISWREMGNEQFF.

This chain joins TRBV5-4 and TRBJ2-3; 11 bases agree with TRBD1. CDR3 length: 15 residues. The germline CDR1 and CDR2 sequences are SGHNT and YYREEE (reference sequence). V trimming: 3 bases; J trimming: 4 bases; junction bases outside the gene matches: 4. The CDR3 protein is CASSSRDRGADTQYF. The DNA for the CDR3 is TGTGCCAGCAGCTCCCGGGACAGGGGGGCAGATACGCAGTATTTT.

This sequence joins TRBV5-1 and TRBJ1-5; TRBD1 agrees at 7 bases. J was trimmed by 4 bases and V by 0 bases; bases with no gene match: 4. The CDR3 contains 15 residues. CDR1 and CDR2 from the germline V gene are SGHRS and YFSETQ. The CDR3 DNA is TGCGCCAGCAGCTTGGGGGGACAGTGGAATCAGCCCCAGCATTTT. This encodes CASSLGGQWNQPQHF.

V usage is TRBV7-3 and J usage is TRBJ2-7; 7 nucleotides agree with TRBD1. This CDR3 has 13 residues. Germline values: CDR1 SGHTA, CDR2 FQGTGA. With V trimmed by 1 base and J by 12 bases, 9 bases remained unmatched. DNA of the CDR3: TGTGCCAGCAGCTTAAGAGGGACAGCCCGACCGTACTTC. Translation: CASSLRGTARPYF. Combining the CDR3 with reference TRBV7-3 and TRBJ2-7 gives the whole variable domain GAGVSQTPSNKVTEKGKYVELRCDPISGHTALYWYRQSLGQGPEFLIYFQGTGAADDSGLPNDRFFAVRPEGSVSTLKIQRTERGDSAVYLCASSLRGTARPYFGPGTRLTVT.

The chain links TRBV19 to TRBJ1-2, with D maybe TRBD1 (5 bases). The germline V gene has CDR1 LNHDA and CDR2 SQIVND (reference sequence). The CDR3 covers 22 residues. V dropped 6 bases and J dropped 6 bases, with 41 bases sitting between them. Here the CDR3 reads CASRGETRGRSYSEVLGHGYTF. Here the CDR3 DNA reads TGTGCCAGTAGAGGGGAAACCCGGGGACGTAGCTACTCTGAGGTCTTGGGGCATGGCTACACCTTC.

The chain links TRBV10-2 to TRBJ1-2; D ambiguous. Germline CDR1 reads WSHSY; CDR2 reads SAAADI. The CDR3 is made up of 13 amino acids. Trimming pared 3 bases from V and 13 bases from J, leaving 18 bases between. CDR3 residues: CASSDKSTGVSTF. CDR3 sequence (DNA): TGCGCCAGCAGTGATAAATCTACCGGGGTCTCCACCTTC.

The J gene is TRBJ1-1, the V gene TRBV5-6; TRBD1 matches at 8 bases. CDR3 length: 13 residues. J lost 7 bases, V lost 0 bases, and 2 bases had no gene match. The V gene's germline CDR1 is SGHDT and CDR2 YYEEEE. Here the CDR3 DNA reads TGTGCCAGCAGCTTGGACAGGGGGATTGAAGCTTTCTTT. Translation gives CASSLDRGIEAFF.

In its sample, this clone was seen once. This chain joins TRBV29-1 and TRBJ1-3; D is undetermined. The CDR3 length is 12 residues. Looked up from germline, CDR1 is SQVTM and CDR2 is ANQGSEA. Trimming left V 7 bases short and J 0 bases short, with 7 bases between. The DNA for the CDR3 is TGCAGCGCTAGAAGCTCTGGAAACACCATATATTTT. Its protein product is CSARSSGNTIYF.

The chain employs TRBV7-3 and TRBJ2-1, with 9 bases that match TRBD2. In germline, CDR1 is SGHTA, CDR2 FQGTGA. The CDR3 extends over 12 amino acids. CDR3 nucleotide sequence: TGTGCATCGGGAGCGGGAGGCGATGAGCAGTTCTTC. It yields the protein CASGAGGDEQFF.

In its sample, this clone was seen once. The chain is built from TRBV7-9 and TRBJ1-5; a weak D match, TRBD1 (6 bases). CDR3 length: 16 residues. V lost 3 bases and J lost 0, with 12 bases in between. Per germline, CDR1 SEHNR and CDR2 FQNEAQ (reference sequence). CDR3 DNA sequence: TGTGCCAGCAGCTTTTCCGGGACACATAGCAATCAGCCCCAGCATTTT. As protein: CASSFSGTHSNQPQHF. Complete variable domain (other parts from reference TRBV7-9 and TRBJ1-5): DTGVSQNPRHKITKRGQNVTFRCDPISEHNRLYWYRQTLGQGPEFLTYFQNEAQLEKSRLLSDRFSAERPKGSFSTLEIQRTEQGDSAMYLCASSFSGTHSNQPQHFGDGTRLSIL.

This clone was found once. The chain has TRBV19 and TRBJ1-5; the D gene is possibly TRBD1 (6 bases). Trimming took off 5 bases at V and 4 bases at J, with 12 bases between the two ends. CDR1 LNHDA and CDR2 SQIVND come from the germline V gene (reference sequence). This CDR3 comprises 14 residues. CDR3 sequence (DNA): TGTGCCAGTAGTGGCGACAGGCCGAATCAGCCCCAGCATTTT. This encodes CASSGDRPNQPQHF.